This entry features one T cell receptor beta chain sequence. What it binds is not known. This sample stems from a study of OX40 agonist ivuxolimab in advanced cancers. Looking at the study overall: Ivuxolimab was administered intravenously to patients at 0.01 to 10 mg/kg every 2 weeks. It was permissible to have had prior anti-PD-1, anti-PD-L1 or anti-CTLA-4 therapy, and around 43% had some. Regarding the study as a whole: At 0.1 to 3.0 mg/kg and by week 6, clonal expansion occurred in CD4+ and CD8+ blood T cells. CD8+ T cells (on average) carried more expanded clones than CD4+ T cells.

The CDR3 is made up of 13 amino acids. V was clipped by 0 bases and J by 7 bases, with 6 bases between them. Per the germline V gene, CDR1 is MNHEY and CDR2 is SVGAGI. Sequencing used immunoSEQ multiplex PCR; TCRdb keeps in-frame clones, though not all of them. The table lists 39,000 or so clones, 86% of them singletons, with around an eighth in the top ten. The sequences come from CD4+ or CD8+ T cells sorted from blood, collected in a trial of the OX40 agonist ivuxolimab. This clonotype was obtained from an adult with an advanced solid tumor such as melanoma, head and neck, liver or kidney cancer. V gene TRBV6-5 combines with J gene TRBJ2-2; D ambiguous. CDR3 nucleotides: TGTGCCAGCAGTTACTCGGCCCTCGGGGAGCTGTTTTTT. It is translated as CASSYSALGELFF.